This TCR beta chain was profiled in a study of T cell changes during pregnancy in multiple sclerosis. Looked up from germline, CDR1 is LNHNV and CDR2 is YYDKDF (reference sequence). This CDR3 contains 13 residues. The V and J ends lost 3 bases and 8 bases respectively, with 13 bases between them. Here immunoSEQ multiplex PCR was the method, and the copy in TCRdb shows in-frame clones only, minus some. Among about 40,000 clones, 92% were seen once, and the ten largest hold around 0.73%. The table lists this clone with a count of one. The TCR originated in a female donor with multiple sclerosis, enrolled in a pregnancy study. The J gene is TRBJ1-1, the V gene TRBV15; the D gene is possibly TRBD1 (6 bases). The specimen comprised CD4+ T cells from peripheral blood mononuclear cells, sampled before pregnancy. CDR3 nucleotide sequence: TGTGCCACCAGCAGGGAACAGGGCTACGAAGCTTTCTTT. It yields the protein CATSREQGYEAFF.